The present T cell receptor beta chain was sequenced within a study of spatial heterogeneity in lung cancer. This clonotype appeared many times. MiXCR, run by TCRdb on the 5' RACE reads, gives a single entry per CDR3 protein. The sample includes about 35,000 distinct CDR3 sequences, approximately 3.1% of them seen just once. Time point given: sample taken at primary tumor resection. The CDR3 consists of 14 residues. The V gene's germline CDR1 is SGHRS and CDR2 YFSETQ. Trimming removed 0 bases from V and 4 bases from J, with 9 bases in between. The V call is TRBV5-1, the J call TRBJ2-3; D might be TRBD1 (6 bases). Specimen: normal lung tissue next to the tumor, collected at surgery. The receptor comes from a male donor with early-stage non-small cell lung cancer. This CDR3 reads CASSLGQEADTQYF. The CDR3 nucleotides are TGCGCCAGCAGCTTGGGACAGGAGGCAGATACGCAGTATTTT. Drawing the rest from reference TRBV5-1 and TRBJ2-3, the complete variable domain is KAGVTQTPRYLIKTRGQQVTLSCSPISGHRSVSWYQQTPGQGLQFLFEYFSETQRNKGNFPGRFSGRQFSNSRSEMNVSTLELGDSALYLCASSLGQEADTQYFGPGTRLTVL.